The rows below give T cell receptor beta chains drawn from one sample of a study of blood T cell repertoires in COVID-19. TCRdb's copy holds only in-frame clones and misses some; the assay was immunoSEQ multiplex PCR. The sample contains under 450,000 clones, roughly nine tenths of which appear only once. Source material: PBMCs or T cells enriched from blood (not recorded which). Receptors were obtained from a woman aged 40 to 50 who had been exposed to COVID-19. CDR3s include the opening cysteine and the closing phenylalanine or tryptophan. The D gene is left open where the match is weak. Clone size is shown for a subset of rows, as once, few, many or a class of expanded clone.

abundance: few; d_gene: .; v_gene: TRBV11-3; j_gene: TRBJ1-2; CDR3aa: CASSLEVGTMNYGYTF; CDR3nt: TGTGCCAGCAGCTTAGAGGTGGGGACTATGAACTATGGCTACACCTTC
abundance: .; d_gene: .; v_gene: TRBV3-1/TRBV3-2; j_gene: TRBJ1-4; CDR3aa: CASSLLAEKLFF; CDR3nt: TGTGCCAGCAGCCTTTTGGCAGAAAAACTGTTTTTT
abundance: .; d_gene: .; v_gene: TRBV7-8; j_gene: TRBJ1-2; CDR3aa: CASSPKDRTGVNYGYTF; CDR3nt: TGTGCCAGCAGCCCGAAAGACCGAACAGGAGTTAACTATGGCTACACCTTC
abundance: .; d_gene: .; v_gene: TRBV30; j_gene: TRBJ1-6; CDR3aa: CAWSQAGRGNSPLHF; CDR3nt: TGTGCCTGGAGCCAGGCGGGCAGGGGTAATTCACCCCTCCACTTT
abundance: few; d_gene: TRBD2; v_gene: TRBV5-5; j_gene: TRBJ2-5; CDR3aa: CASSPGLAAQETQYF; CDR3nt: TGTGCCAGCAGCCCGGGACTAGCAGCACAAGAGACCCAGTACTTC
abundance: once; d_gene: TRBD1; v_gene: TRBV19; j_gene: TRBJ1-5; CDR3aa: CASSIAGGGNQPQHF; CDR3nt: TGTGCCAGTAGTATAGCAGGGGGCGGCAATCAGCCCCAGCATTTT
abundance: .; d_gene: .; v_gene: TRBV14; j_gene: TRBJ2-3; CDR3aa: CASSQGVAGPATNTQYF; CDR3nt: TGTGCCAGCAGCCAAGGCGTTGCAGGGCCGGCTACAAATACGCAGTATTTT
abundance: .; d_gene: TRBD2; v_gene: TRBV7-3; j_gene: TRBJ2-7; CDR3aa: CASSLGPSGGQGEQYF; CDR3nt: TGTGCCAGCAGCTTAGGTCCTAGCGGGGGCCAAGGGGAGCAGTACTTC
abundance: .; d_gene: .; v_gene: TRBV6-4; j_gene: TRBJ2-3; CDR3aa: CASSITRADTQYF; CDR3nt: TGTGCCAGCAGTATCACTAGAGCGGATACGCAGTATTTT
abundance: .; d_gene: .; v_gene: TRBV2; j_gene: TRBJ1-5; CDR3aa: CASSEQGGANQPQHF; CDR3nt: TGTGCCAGCAGCGAACAGGGTGGTGCGAATCAGCCCCAGCATTTT
abundance: .; d_gene: .; v_gene: TRBV5-1; j_gene: TRBJ1-2; CDR3aa: CASSRQQGNYGYTF; CDR3nt: TGCGCCAGCAGCAGGCAACAGGGCAACTATGGCTACACCTTC
abundance: .; d_gene: .; v_gene: TRBV5-8; j_gene: TRBJ1-2; CDR3aa: CASSLASYRVSGYTF; CDR3nt: TGTGCCAGCAGCTTGGCCAGCTACAGGGTCTCTGGCTACACCTTC
abundance: .; d_gene: TRBD2; v_gene: TRBV2; j_gene: TRBJ2-5; CDR3aa: CASTGGRDVTQYF; CDR3nt: TGTGCCAGCACGGGGGGGCGGGATGTGACCCAGTACTTC
abundance: once; d_gene: .; v_gene: TRBV21-1; j_gene: TRBJ2-7; CDR3aa: CASSKYKSTYEQYF; CDR3nt: TGTGCCAGCAGCAAATATAAGAGTACCTACGAGCAGTACTTC
abundance: .; d_gene: .; v_gene: TRBV5-1; j_gene: TRBJ2-1; CDR3aa: CASSLVGGGAYNEQFF; CDR3nt: TGCGCCAGCAGCTTGGTGGGTGGGGGCGCATACAATGAGCAGTTCTTC
abundance: .; d_gene: .; v_gene: TRBV30; j_gene: TRBJ1-1; CDR3aa: CAWSKGILGAFF; CDR3nt: TGTGCCTGGAGTAAGGGGATACTGGGGGCTTTCTTT
abundance: .; d_gene: TRBD2; v_gene: TRBV7-6; j_gene: TRBJ2-7; CDR3aa: CASSILAGGLSYEQYF; CDR3nt: TGTGCCAGCAGCATTTTAGCGGGAGGCCTCTCCTACGAGCAGTACTTC
abundance: .; d_gene: TRBD1; v_gene: TRBV7-9; j_gene: TRBJ2-1; CDR3aa: CASSQTAGTGGNEQFF; CDR3nt: TGTGCCAGCAGCCAGACCGCCGGGACAGGGGGGAATGAGCAGTTCTTC
abundance: .; d_gene: .; v_gene: TRBV3-1/TRBV3-2; j_gene: TRBJ1-1; CDR3aa: CASSQPGWRGTEAFF; CDR3nt: TGTGCCAGCAGCCAACCAGGGTGGAGGGGAACTGAAGCTTTCTTT
abundance: .; d_gene: TRBD2; v_gene: TRBV19; j_gene: TRBJ2-4; CDR3aa: CASSPERGTTKNIQYF; CDR3nt: TGTGCCAGTAGTCCCGAGCGGGGGACAACGAAAAACATTCAGTACTTC
abundance: .; d_gene: .; v_gene: TRBV9; j_gene: TRBJ2-1; CDR3aa: CASSVAWGGNEQFF; CDR3nt: TGTGCCAGCAGCGTAGCGTGGGGAGGCAATGAGCAGTTCTTC
abundance: .; d_gene: TRBD1; v_gene: TRBV5-5; j_gene: TRBJ2-3; CDR3aa: CASRPQGQGPDLF; CDR3nt: TGTGCCAGCAGGCCTCAAGGACAGGGCCCCGATCTTTTT
abundance: .; d_gene: .; v_gene: TRBV7-2; j_gene: TRBJ1-3; CDR3aa: CASSLVGGAVGNTIYF; CDR3nt: TGTGCCAGCAGCTTAGTTGGGGGGGCGGTTGGAAACACCATATATTTT
abundance: .; d_gene: .; v_gene: TRBV2; j_gene: TRBJ1-2; CDR3aa: CASSDPPNGYTF; CDR3nt: TGTGCCAGCAGTGACCCCCCCAATGGCTACACCTTC
abundance: .; d_gene: TRBD1; v_gene: TRBV27; j_gene: TRBJ1-4; CDR3aa: CASSFFKHKGQGNEKLFF; CDR3nt: TGTGCCAGCAGTTTTTTCAAGCATAAAGGACAGGGGAACGAAAAACTGTTTTTT
abundance: few; d_gene: TRBD1; v_gene: TRBV4-1; j_gene: TRBJ1-6; CDR3aa: CASSQGGQGSSYNSPLHF; CDR3nt: TGCGCCAGCAGCCAAGGGGGACAGGGGAGCTCCTATAATTCACCCCTCCACTTT
abundance: .; d_gene: .; v_gene: TRBV27; j_gene: TRBJ1-2; CDR3aa: CASSLSPRALSYGYTF; CDR3nt: TGTGCCAGCAGTTTATCACCCAGGGCACTCTCCTATGGCTACACCTTC
abundance: .; d_gene: TRBD1; v_gene: TRBV11-1; j_gene: TRBJ1-2; CDR3aa: CASSSLDRGHGYTF; CDR3nt: TGTGCCAGCAGCTCCCTAGACAGGGGGCACGGCTACACCTTC
abundance: .; d_gene: .; v_gene: TRBV7-3; j_gene: TRBJ1-1; CDR3aa: CASSFYKNTEAFF; CDR3nt: TGTGCCAGCAGCTTTTATAAGAACACTGAAGCTTTCTTT
abundance: .; d_gene: .; v_gene: TRBV14; j_gene: TRBJ2-2; CDR3aa: CASRQGILETGELFF; CDR3nt: TGTGCCAGCAGGCAGGGGATCCTGGAGACCGGGGAGCTGTTTTTT
abundance: .; d_gene: .; v_gene: TRBV9; j_gene: TRBJ1-4; CDR3aa: CASSLLDEKLFF; CDR3nt: TGTGCCAGCAGCTTATTAGATGAAAAACTGTTTTTT
abundance: once; d_gene: TRBD1; v_gene: TRBV24-1; j_gene: TRBJ2-3; CDR3aa: CATRSATGKGTDTQYF; CDR3nt: TGTGCCACCAGATCGGCGACAGGGAAGGGCACAGATACGCAGTATTTT
abundance: .; d_gene: .; v_gene: TRBV20-1; j_gene: TRBJ2-7; CDR3aa: CSASPVVEQYF; CDR3nt: TGCAGTGCTAGTCCGGTAGTCGAGCAGTACTTC
abundance: .; d_gene: .; v_gene: TRBV6-5; j_gene: TRBJ1-5; CDR3aa: CASRPGWGNQPQHF; CDR3nt: TGTGCCAGCAGACCAGGGTGGGGCAATCAGCCCCAGCATTTT
abundance: .; d_gene: .; v_gene: TRBV10-1; j_gene: TRBJ1-4; CDR3aa: CASSRGEGAEKLFF; CDR3nt: TGCGCCAGCAGCAGAGGAGAGGGTGCTGAAAAACTGTTTTTT
abundance: .; d_gene: TRBD1; v_gene: TRBV7-8; j_gene: TRBJ1-2; CDR3aa: CASSLGAGGTVGYGYTF; CDR3nt: TGTGCCAGCAGCTTAGGGGCAGGGGGGACCGTAGGCTATGGCTACACCTTC
abundance: .; d_gene: TRBD1; v_gene: TRBV5-1; j_gene: TRBJ1-3; CDR3aa: CASSFSWTGSSGNTIYF; CDR3nt: TGCGCCAGCAGCTTTTCGTGGACAGGGAGCTCTGGAAACACCATATATTTT
abundance: .; d_gene: .; v_gene: TRBV7-2; j_gene: TRBJ1-5; CDR3aa: CASSREGVYNQPQHF; CDR3nt: TGTGCCAGCAGTCGAGAGGGGGTCTACAATCAGCCCCAGCATTTT
abundance: .; d_gene: TRBD1; v_gene: TRBV2; j_gene: TRBJ1-1; CDR3aa: CASSVDRGLGTEAFF; CDR3nt: TGTGCCAGCAGTGTCGACAGGGGGCTCGGCACTGAAGCTTTCTTT
abundance: .; d_gene: TRBD1; v_gene: TRBV2; j_gene: TRBJ1-3; CDR3aa: CASRRGTDSGNTIYF; CDR3nt: TGTGCCAGCAGACGAGGGACAGATTCTGGAAACACCATATATTTT
abundance: .; d_gene: .; v_gene: TRBV5-5; j_gene: TRBJ1-6; CDR3aa: CASSLSQAGSPLHF; CDR3nt: TGTGCCAGCAGCTTGTCCCAGGCAGGTTCACCCCTCCACTTT
abundance: few; d_gene: .; v_gene: TRBV4-2; j_gene: TRBJ2-7; CDR3aa: CASSPAGTSYEQYF; CDR3nt: TGTGCCAGCAGCCCCGCCGGGACATCCTACGAGCAGTACTTC
abundance: .; d_gene: .; v_gene: TRBV7-9; j_gene: TRBJ1-4; CDR3aa: CASSFGQNNEKLFF; CDR3nt: TGTGCCAGCAGCTTTGGACAGAATAATGAAAAACTGTTTTTT
abundance: .; d_gene: TRBD1; v_gene: TRBV5-1; j_gene: TRBJ2-2; CDR3aa: CATRDSGELFF; CDR3nt: TGCGCCACCAGGGACAGCGGGGAGCTGTTTTTT
abundance: .; d_gene: TRBD1; v_gene: TRBV5-1; j_gene: TRBJ2-7; CDR3aa: CASSQGQRQYF; CDR3nt: TGCGCCAGCAGCCAGGGACAGAGGCAGTACTTC
abundance: .; d_gene: TRBD2; v_gene: TRBV13; j_gene: TRBJ2-7; CDR3aa: CASSNAGGPTYEQYF; CDR3nt: TGTGCCAGCAGCAACGCGGGGGGGCCAACTTACGAGCAGTACTTC
abundance: .; d_gene: .; v_gene: TRBV30; j_gene: TRBJ1-1; CDR3aa: CAWSVRGQMNTEAFF; CDR3nt: TGTGCCTGGAGTGTACGTGGGCAAATGAACACTGAAGCTTTCTTT
abundance: once; d_gene: TRBD1; v_gene: TRBV19; j_gene: TRBJ1-6; CDR3aa: CASSMKGANSPLHF; CDR3nt: TGTGCCAGTAGTATGAAGGGGGCTAATTCACCCCTCCACTTT
abundance: .; d_gene: .; v_gene: TRBV15; j_gene: TRBJ1-2; CDR3aa: CATSRDPLNYGYTF; CDR3nt: TGTGCCACCAGCAGAGACCCCCTCAACTATGGCTACACCTTC
abundance: .; d_gene: .; v_gene: TRBV19; j_gene: TRBJ1-5; CDR3aa: CASSPGRLNQPQHF; CDR3nt: TGTGCCAGTAGCCCGGGGAGGCTCAATCAGCCCCAGCATTTT
abundance: .; d_gene: .; v_gene: TRBV4-1; j_gene: TRBJ1-2; CDR3aa: CASSQVTDFYGYTF; CDR3nt: TGCGCCAGCAGCCAGGTTACAGATTTCTATGGCTACACCTTC
abundance: .; d_gene: .; v_gene: TRBV29-1; j_gene: TRBJ2-5; CDR3aa: CSVLQGSSETQYF; CDR3nt: TGCAGCGTCCTGCAGGGGTCTTCGGAGACCCAGTACTTC
abundance: .; d_gene: TRBD1; v_gene: TRBV30; j_gene: TRBJ1-6; CDR3aa: CAWSGGQGQGSWGSPLHF; CDR3nt: TGTGCCTGGAGTGGGGGTCAGGGACAGGGGAGTTGGGGTTCACCCCTCCACTTT